Here is one TCR beta chain with its context. V was cut by 7 bases and J by 3 bases, with 16 bases left in between. This CDR3 comprises 14 residues. Germline V gene data show CDR1 as MNHEY and CDR2 as SVGAGI. TCRdb's copy holds only in-frame clones and misses some; the assay was immunoSEQ multiplex PCR. This sample yields some 120,000 clones, of which 80% to 95% are seen a single time; less than 2.5% belongs to the top ten. This sample is part of a study of control samples from healthy donors and cancer patients. This receptor was taken from a man younger than 35 in good health. Input material: blood. V usage is TRBV6-5 and J usage is TRBJ2-7, with TRBD1 as a possible D gene (5 bases). CDR3 protein: CASTGRRAIYEQYV. The DNA of the CDR3 is TGTGCCAGCACTGGCCGCAGGGCAATCTACGAGCAGTACGTC.